A single count supports the clone carrying this TCR beta chain. These data are taken from a study of blood T cell repertoires in COVID-19. Across the study: T cells, B-cell-depleted T cells, or PBMCs supplied cDNA or gDNA.

Trimming took 3 bases from V and 3 from J; bases not matched to a gene: 13. CDR1 and CDR2 from the germline V gene are SGHRS and YFSETQ. This CDR3 region has 17 residues. Original methodology: Reference gene primers were amplified, and this amplification served to estimate nucleated cell counts. Profiling relied on immunoSEQ multiplex PCR, and the TCRdb table lists in-frame clones only, not all of them. V and J calls and clone size are given by that table; D and trimming were obtained from the DNA. The profile covers 59,000 or so clones, with around 90% appearing a single time and approximately 1.6% taken by the ten largest.

The chain recombines TRBV5-1 with TRBJ2-7; 9 bases fit TRBD2. The specimen was peripheral blood. The TCR was taken from a human donor in a cohort sampled during active COVID-19. This CDR3 is CASSSNGLWREGYEQYF. DNA of the CDR3: TGCGCCAGCAGCTCGAACGGCTTGTGGCGGGAGGGCTACGAGCAGTACTTC.